This T cell receptor (beta chain) was retrieved from a study of control samples from healthy donors and cancer patients (TCRdb year 2020). The V and J ends are trimmed by 9 bases and 3 bases, leaving 9 bases between them. Reading from cysteine to phenylalanine, the CDR3 counts 12 amino acids. Only the CDR3 DNA stays, 36 bases, in frame from base 1. The germline V gene gives CDR1 as MDHEN and CDR2 as SYDVKM. Comment on this clone: No cognate antigen has been identified for it. Base qualities are not provided; no much larger clone lies one nucleotide away.

Library creation used the immunoSEQ multiplex PCR assay. TCRdb carries this immuneACCESS record with in-frame sequences only. Its versions omit some clonotypes, under half of them owing to an unresolved V gene in the studies checked, with the rest unexplained. The sample records some 120,000 clones, about 94% of which are singletons. Together, the top ten hold about 2.8% of the sample. Sequencing was done on a sample of blood. The V and J genes are TRBV28 and TRBJ1-5, with the D gene too uncertain to name. This TCR came from a man aged 25 to 40 in good health. The nucleotides read TGTGCCAGTCGGGATAACAATCAGCCCCAGCATTTT. This encodes CASRDNNQPQHF. The full variable domain, with segments outside the CDR3 supplied by the reference TRBV28 and TRBJ1-5 proteins, appears as DVKVTQSSRYLVKRTGEKVFLECVQDMDHENMFWYRQDPGLGLRLIYFSYDVKMKEKGDIPEGYSVSREKKERFSLILESASTNQTSMYLCASRDNNQPQHFGDGTRLSIL.